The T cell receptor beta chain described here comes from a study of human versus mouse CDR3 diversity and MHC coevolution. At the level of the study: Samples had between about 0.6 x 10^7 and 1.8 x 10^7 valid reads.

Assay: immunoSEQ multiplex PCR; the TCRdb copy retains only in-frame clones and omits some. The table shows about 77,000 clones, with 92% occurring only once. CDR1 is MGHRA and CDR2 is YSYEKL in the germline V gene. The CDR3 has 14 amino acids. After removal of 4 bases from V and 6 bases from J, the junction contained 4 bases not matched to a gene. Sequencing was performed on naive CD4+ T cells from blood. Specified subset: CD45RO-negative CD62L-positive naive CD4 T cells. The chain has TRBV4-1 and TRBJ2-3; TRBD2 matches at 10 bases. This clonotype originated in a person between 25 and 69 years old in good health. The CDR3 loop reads CASSLLAGRDTQYF. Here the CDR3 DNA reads TGCGCCAGCAGCCTACTAGCGGGACGGGATACGCAGTATTTT.